The sequence of this TCR beta chain was determined in a study of CD8+ T cells in alopecia areata. cDNA serving as the sequencing template came from extracted, reverse transcribed RNA. Clones were read by immunoSEQ multiplex PCR, and TCRdb kept only the in-frame ones, dropping some. This table has about 160,000 clones, over 45% appearing once. The CDR3 is 15 amino acids. Trimming removed 6 bases from V and 2 bases from J; junction bases left unmatched: 6. Germline CDR1 reads KGHSH; CDR2 reads LQKENI. The sequenced material came from CD4+ T cells sorted from blood. The clonotype comes from a human donor with alopecia areata. The chain couples TRBV18 to TRBJ2-7; 11 nucleotides align to TRBD2. CDR3 nucleotide sequence: TGTGCCAGCTCTCCCGGGACTAGCGGCCCCTACGAGCAGTACTTC. It specifies CASSPGTSGPYEQYF.